A selection of T cell receptor beta chains follows, all from one sample in a study of blood T cell repertoires in COVID-19. Using immunoSEQ multiplex PCR, the repertoire was profiled, and TCRdb retains in-frame clones only, with some absent. The sample shows 300,000 to 350,000 clones, under 95% of them seen only once. Sequencing input: peripheral blood. These receptors were taken from a woman under 30 who had recovered from COVID-19. Both conserved end residues are part of each CDR3. Each record gives: D gene, V gene, J gene, clone size, CDR3 protein, CDR3 DNA. The D gene is left open where the match is weak. Size is omitted from some rows. Given values are once, few, many or a class for expanded clones.

>.|TRBV5-1|TRBJ1-2|.
CASSSGGDYGYTF
TGCGCCAGCAGCTCGGGGGGTGACTATGGCTACACCTTC
>.|TRBV19|TRBJ1-3|.
CASSIGEAGNTIYF
TGTGCCAGTAGTATAGGGGAGGCTGGAAACACCATATATTTT
>.|TRBV6-5|TRBJ2-1|.
CASTGGLSSYNEQFF
TGTGCCAGCACCGGGGGACTGAGCTCCTACAATGAGCAGTTCTTC
>TRBD1|TRBV3-1/TRBV3-2|TRBJ1-3|.
CASSVRTGEFSGNTIYF
TGTGCCAGCAGCGTTCGGACAGGGGAGTTTTCTGGAAACACCATATATTTT
>.|TRBV11-3|TRBJ2-1|.
CASSWKRVTSYNEQFF
TGTGCCAGCAGCTGGAAGCGGGTTACGTCCTACAATGAGCAGTTCTTC
>.|TRBV24-1|TRBJ1-1|.
CATSDSYTEAFF
TGTGCCACCAGCGACAGCTACACTGAAGCTTTCTTT
>.|TRBV18|TRBJ1-1|.
CASERDGYTEAFF
TGTGCCAGCGAGCGGGACGGATACACTGAAGCTTTCTTT
>.|TRBV19|TRBJ2-1|.
CATYRTDYNEQFF
TGTGCCACCTACCGGACAGACTACAATGAGCAGTTCTTC
>.|TRBV5-1|TRBJ1-1|.
CASSLAAGESTEAFF
TGCGCCAGCAGCTTGGCGGCAGGGGAGTCCACTGAAGCTTTCTTT
>TRBD1|TRBV12-3/TRBV12-4|TRBJ1-5|.
CASSLLQGSQHF
TGTGCCAGCAGTTTATTACAGGGGTCCCAGCATTTT
>TRBD1|TRBV4-1|TRBJ1-3|.
CASSRQFRQGSSGNTIYF
TGCGCCAGCAGCCGCCAGTTCCGACAGGGTAGCTCTGGAAACACCATATATTTT
>.|TRBV4-1|TRBJ1-1|.
CASSQEGRGYTEAFF
TGCGCCAGCAGCCAAGAGGGCAGGGGATACACTGAAGCTTTCTTT
>.|TRBV5-1|TRBJ2-5|.
CASSQNPSRETQYF
TGCGCCAGCAGCCAGAACCCCTCAAGAGAGACCCAGTACTTC
>TRBD1|TRBV5-1|TRBJ2-1|.
CASSWGQGWNEQFF
TGCGCCAGCAGCTGGGGACAGGGGTGGAATGAGCAGTTCTTC
>TRBD1|TRBV10-3|TRBJ1-1|once
CAISLGQGSTEAFF
TGTGCCATCAGTCTTGGACAGGGGAGTACTGAAGCTTTCTTT
>.|TRBV11-3|TRBJ2-3|.
CASSLAGTQTDTQYF
TGTGCCAGCAGCTTAGCAGGCACGCAAACAGATACGCAGTATTTT
>.|TRBV7-2|TRBJ1-1|.
CASSSRSSPGLNTEAFF
TGTGCCAGCAGCTCGCGATCGTCCCCGGGACTTAACACTGAAGCTTTCTTT
>TRBD2|TRBV3-1/TRBV3-2|TRBJ2-3|.
CASSPLAGGLTDTQYF
TGTGCCAGCAGCCCACTAGCGGGAGGCCTCACAGATACGCAGTATTTT